Presented here are 21 T cell receptor beta chains from one specimen sequenced in a study of sequential checkpoint blockade in melanoma. Data came from immunoSEQ multiplex PCR; TCRdb stores just in-frame clones and leaves some out. This sample yields 10,000 to 15,000 clones, of which almost 75% are seen a single time; about a sixth belongs to the top ten. Treatment here: randomized to nivolumab then ipilimumab (arm A) or the reverse (arm B). The specimen was CD8+ T cells sorted from blood (inferred from file names), collected from a patient given nivolumab and ipilimumab in sequence. The source is a human donor with melanoma.

Here the CDR3 reads CASSQNTGELFF. The CDR3 region has the DNA TGTGCCAGCAGCCAGAACACCGGGGAGCTGTTTTTT. The chain links TRBV9 to TRBJ2-2; no definite D call. Deletions cut 4 bases from V and 1 base from J, with 2 bases between. Germline V gives CDR1 SGDLS, CDR2 YYNGEE. This CDR3 spans 12 amino acids. Full variable domain (remainder filled in from reference TRBV9 and TRBJ2-2): DSGVTQTPKHLITATGQRVTLRCSPRSGDLSVYWYQQSLDQGLQFLIQYYNGEERAKGNILERFSAQQFPDLHSELNLSSLELGDSALYFCASSQNTGELFFGEGSRLTVL.

CDR3 region: CASSPLAGEVNEQFF. The CDR3, as DNA: TGTGCCAGCAGTCCCCTAGCGGGAGAGGTCAATGAGCAGTTCTTC. The chain joins TRBV28 to TRBJ2-1; 10 bases fit TRBD2. The V gene end was trimmed by 5 bases and the J gene end by 6 bases; junction bases not matched to a gene: 7. This CDR3 has 15 residues. The germline gives CDR1 MDHEN, CDR2 SYDVKM.

The J gene is TRBJ2-6, the V gene TRBV6-6, with D uncertain. V lost 6 bases, J lost 4 bases, and 13 bases lay in between. The CDR3 has 15 residues. Germline V gives CDR1 MNHNY, CDR2 SVGAGI (reference sequence). The CDR3 sequence is CASSESGSGANVLTF. The CDR3 coding sequence is TGTGCCAGCAGCGAGTCAGGCTCCGGGGCCAACGTCCTGACTTTC.

The chain recombines TRBV6-5 with TRBJ2-3; D is uncertain. The CDR3 contains 12 residues. In germline, CDR1 is MNHEY, CDR2 SVGAGI. With 11 bases removed from V and 4 bases from J, the gap between germline ends came to 13 bases. CDR3 residues: CASGALADTQYF. The CDR3 region has the DNA TGTGCCTCAGGCGCCCTGGCAGATACGCAGTATTTT.

The chain recombines TRBV5-1 with TRBJ2-5; a possible D gene is TRBD2 (6 bases). Germline CDR1 and CDR2: SGHRS and YFSETQ. The CDR3 sequence is 16 residues long. V was clipped by 0 bases and J by 4 bases, with 16 bases between them. The CDR3 here is CASSLDRERARETQYF. In nucleotides, the CDR3 is TGCGCCAGCAGCTTGGACCGGGAGCGAGCGCGAGAGACCCAGTACTTC.

This clone was counted a single time. This chain links TRBV5-1 with TRBJ2-7; 8 bases line up with TRBD1. Germline V gene sequence: CDR1 SGHRS, CDR2 YFSETQ. The CDR3 length is 14 residues. V shed 4 bases, J shed 4 bases, and the junction held 7 bases outside the gene matches. As DNA, the CDR3 is TGCGCCAGCAGCCCGGGGACAGGACTTTACGAGCAGTACTTC. Its protein is CASSPGTGLYEQYF. Together with reference TRBV5-1 and TRBJ2-7, the CDR3 gives the full variable domain: KAGVTQTPRYLIKTRGQQVTLSCSPISGHRSVSWYQQTPGQGLQFLFEYFSETQRNKGNFPGRFSGRQFSNSRSEMNVSTLELGDSALYLCASSPGTGLYEQYFGPGTRLTVT.

The rearrangement uses TRBV18 and TRBJ2-1; 14 nucleotides agree with TRBD2. The CDR3 is 19 residues long. The germline V gene has CDR1 KGHSH and CDR2 LQKENI. V lost 0 bases to trimming and J lost 0 bases; unmatched junction nucleotides: 4. As DNA, the CDR3 is TGTGCCAGCTCACCACCGTGGACTAGCGGGAGGTACTCCTACAATGAGCAGTTCTTC. It yields the protein CASSPPWTSGRYSYNEQFF.

The chain carries TRBV15 and TRBJ2-3; 9 bases are shared with TRBD2. The germline CDR1 and CDR2 sequences are LNHNV and YYDKDF (reference sequence). The CDR3 consists of 15 residues. With V trimmed by 6 bases and J by 4 bases, 8 bases remained unmatched. The DNA for the CDR3 is TGTGCCACCAGGCCGGGACTAGCTCGAGCAGATACGCAGTATTTT. It codes for CATRPGLARADTQYF. Together with reference TRBV15 and TRBJ2-3, the CDR3 gives the full variable domain: DAMVIQNPRYQVTQFGKPVTLSCSQTLNHNVMYWYQQKSSQAPKLLFHYYDKDFNNEADTPDNFQSRRPNTSFCFLDIRSPGLGDTAMYLCATRPGLARADTQYFGPGTRLTVL.

This clone was counted only a few times. The chain couples TRBV5-5 to TRBJ2-5; 12 nucleotides match TRBD1. CDR1 and CDR2 from the germline V gene are SGHKS and YYEKEE (reference sequence). CDR3 length equals 15 residues. The V and J ends lost 4 bases and 5 bases, in that order; junction bases with no gene match: 6. The CDR3 DNA sequence: TGTGCCAGCAGCCTGGGACAGGGGGCGTTTGAGACCCAGTACTTC. This codes for CASSLGQGAFETQYF.

The chain has TRBV4-1 and TRBJ2-1, with TRBD2 matching 11 bases. This CDR3 region has 17 residues. J gave up 4 bases and V 2 bases, and 7 bases lay outside the gene matches. Germline values: CDR1 MGHRA, CDR2 YSYEKL. The CDR3 DNA reads as TGCGCCAGCAGCCAACCTACTAGCGGGGGACCTTACAATGAGCAGTTCTTC. Translating it yields CASSQPTSGGPYNEQFF.

The CDR3 sequence is CASSVGLGGYEQYF. The CDR3 region has the DNA TGTGCCAGCAGCGTGGGCTTGGGTGGCTACGAGCAGTACTTC. The chain recombines TRBV9 with TRBJ2-7, with D hard to call. Germline lookup yields CDR1 SGDLS and CDR2 YYNGEE. Trimming removed 2 bases at V and 3 bases at J, with 12 bases between. The CDR3 totals 14 residues.

V and J are TRBV13 and TRBJ1-2, with 10 positions matching TRBD1. J gave up 8 bases and V 5 bases, and 5 bases lay outside the gene matches. The length of the CDR3 is 13 residues. CDR1 is PRHDT, CDR2 FYEKMQ, per germline (reference sequence). CDR3 coding DNA: TGTGCCAGCAGCGGGGACAGGGGAATAGGCTACACCTTC. It translates to CASSGDRGIGYTF.

This clone was counted a few times. V and J are TRBV6-4 and TRBJ2-3; TRBD1 might be the D (6 bases). Germline CDR1 MRHNA, CDR2 SNTAGT. This CDR3 region has 14 residues. The V end was cut by 5 bases, the J end by 4 bases, with 13 bases between. CDR3 in DNA: TGTGCCAGCAGTTACAGGGATGGCTCAGATACGCAGTATTTT. Encoded protein: CASSYRDGSDTQYF.

This sequence joins TRBV28 and TRBJ2-7, with TRBD2 as a possible D gene (6 bases). The CDR3 has 14 amino acids. V lost 4 bases and J lost 0, with 10 bases in between. Per germline, CDR1 MDHEN and CDR2 SYDVKM. CDR3 sequence reads: CASSSPGSSYEQYF. The DNA of the CDR3 is TGTGCCAGCAGTTCCCCCGGGAGCTCCTACGAGCAGTACTTC.

CDR3 in DNA: TGCGCCAGCAGCCAAGGTTATAGGACGGTAGCGGGCCACAATGAGCAGTTCTTC. It specifies CASSQGYRTVAGHNEQFF. V is TRBV4-1 and J is TRBJ2-1; 7 nucleotides match TRBD2. This CDR3 is built from 18 residues. Germline assignment: CDR1 MGHRA and CDR2 YSYEKL. J gave up 5 bases and V 1 base, and 14 bases lay outside the gene matches.

The chain uses TRBV9 and TRBJ2-1; 8 nucleotides line up with TRBD2. This CDR3 has 14 residues. The trim removed 2 bases at V and 7 bases at J, leaving 5 bases unmatched. Per the germline V gene, CDR1 is SGDLS and CDR2 is YYNGEE. For the CDR3, the DNA is TGTGCCAGCAGCGTCGGAGCGGGAGTGAATGAGCAGTTCTTC. Translated, it gives CASSVGAGVNEQFF.

This clone was detected only once. The chain joins TRBV6-5 to TRBJ1-2, with 9 bases matching TRBD1. Looked up from germline, CDR1 is MNHEY and CDR2 is SVGAGI. The CDR3 is 14 residues long. V trimming: 5 bases; J trimming: 4 bases; junction bases outside the gene matches: 5. The CDR3: CASSLSTGGYGYTF. In DNA, the CDR3 is TGTGCCAGCAGTCTATCGACAGGGGGCTATGGCTACACCTTC.

This chain links TRBV4-1 with TRBJ2-7; 7 bases fit TRBD1. The V gene end was trimmed by 4 bases and the J gene end by 2 bases; junction bases not matched to a gene: 5. The CDR3 is 14 amino acids. Per germline, CDR1 MGHRA and CDR2 YSYEKL. CDR3 in amino acids: CASSPDRATYEQYF. The CDR3 nucleotides are TGCGCCAGCAGCCCCGACAGGGCTACCTACGAGCAGTACTTC.

The V and J genes are TRBV6-1 and TRBJ2-7; TRBD1 agrees at 9 bases. Per germline, CDR1 MNHNS and CDR2 SASEGT. V shed 7 bases, J shed 6 bases, and the junction held 13 bases outside the gene matches. This CDR3 spans 15 amino acids. The CDR3 loop is CASTTSGTGSIEQYF. CDR3 nucleotide sequence: TGTGCCAGCACTACTTCCGGGACAGGGTCGATCGAGCAGTACTTC.

The chain is built from TRBV27 and TRBJ2-5; 12 bases fit TRBD1. The end of the DNA aligns better with TRBJ2-7, so the J call may be wrong. The CDR3 extends over 14 amino acids. Germline CDR1 reads MNHEY; CDR2 reads SMNVEV (reference sequence). The CDR3 loop reads CASSLGQGAREQYF. In DNA form, the CDR3 reads TGTGCCAGCAGCCTGGGACAGGGGGCGCGCGAGCAGTACTTC.

The genes are TRBV6-5 and TRBJ2-7; 7 bases align to TRBD2. Losses at the gene ends were 0 bases for V and 0 bases for J; bases not matched to a gene: 2. The CDR3 is made up of 15 amino acids. CDR1 and CDR2 (germline): MNHEY, SVGAGI. Here the CDR3 DNA reads TGTGCCAGCAGTTACTCGGGGGGGACCTCCTACGAGCAGTACTTC. Translated, it gives CASSYSGGTSYEQYF.